These 11 T cell receptor beta chains originate from one sample sequenced in a study of radiotherapy plus CTLA-4 blockade in lung cancer. Only in-frame clones appear in the TCRdb table, and some are missing; sequencing was by immunoSEQ multiplex PCR. Among over 85,000 clones listed, roughly four fifths were seen once. The source was peripheral blood, collected from a patient treated with radiotherapy plus ipilimumab. These receptors were collected from a human donor with non-small cell lung cancer that progressed on radiotherapy plus ipilimumab.

The chain employs TRBV29-1 and TRBJ1-1, with 9 bases identical to TRBD1. CDR3 length equals 12 residues. CDR1 and CDR2 (germline): SQVTM, ANQGSEA. The ends lost 7 bases at V and 7 bases at J; junction bases unmatched: 7. CDR3 residues: CSATGQGVEAFF. The CDR3 DNA reads TGCAGCGCCACGGGACAGGGTGTTGAAGCTTTCTTT.

This clone was seen only once. The rearrangement links TRBV28 to TRBJ2-2; D call uncertain. This CDR3 region has 17 residues. Germline V gives CDR1 MDHEN, CDR2 SYDVKM. V was shortened by 2 bases and J by 0 bases, with 13 bases between the two germline ends. The CDR3 DNA is TGTGCCAGCAGTTTAGTGGTTGGGCAGCCGAACACCGGGGAGCTGTTTTTT. It encodes CASSLVVGQPNTGELFF.

This sequence joins TRBV2 and TRBJ2-5; 8 nucleotides align to TRBD2. Germline CDR1 reads SNHLY; CDR2 reads FYNNEI. Trimming at V came to 6 bases and at J to 3 bases, leaving 3 bases not matched to a gene. The CDR3 runs to 13 residues. The CDR3: CASRQAGEETQYF. Here the CDR3 DNA reads TGTGCCAGCAGACAAGCGGGAGAAGAGACCCAGTACTTC.

The chain uses TRBV7-9 and TRBJ2-5; 10 bases align to TRBD1. CDR1 is SEHNR, CDR2 FQNEAQ, per germline (reference sequence). The CDR3 totals 16 residues. J was trimmed by 4 bases and V by 2 bases; bases with no gene match: 7. This CDR3 reads CASSLPSGQGRETQYF. CDR3 DNA sequence: TGTGCCAGCAGCTTACCGTCGGGACAGGGGAGAGAGACCCAGTACTTC. Full variable domain (missing parts from reference TRBV7-9 and TRBJ2-5): DTGVSQNPRHKITKRGQNVTFRCDPISEHNRLYWYRQTLGQGPEFLTYFQNEAQLEKSRLLSDRFSAERPKGSFSTLEIQRTEQGDSAMYLCASSLPSGQGRETQYFGPGTRLLVL.

This clone has a handful of counts. The V gene is TRBV19, the J gene TRBJ2-7; no clear D gene. CDR3 size: 14 residues. Germline CDR1 LNHDA, CDR2 SQIVND (reference sequence). V lost 4 bases, J lost 2 bases, and 12 bases lay in between. The CDR3 bases are TGTGCCAGTAGTACTACGGGTTTCCCCTACGAGCAGTACTTC. Translation gives CASSTTGFPYEQYF.

The chain has TRBV9 and TRBJ2-2; TRBD2 matches 11 bases. The ends lost 4 bases at V and 0 bases at J; junction bases unmatched: 5. Per germline, CDR1 SGDLS and CDR2 YYNGEE. The CDR3 consists of 17 residues. DNA of the CDR3: TGTGCCAGCAGCTGGACTAGCGGGCTTTCGAACACCGGGGAGCTGTTTTTT. It is translated as CASSWTSGLSNTGELFF. Combining the CDR3 with reference TRBV9 and TRBJ2-2 gives the whole variable domain DSGVTQTPKHLITATGQRVTLRCSPRSGDLSVYWYQQSLDQGLQFLIQYYNGEERAKGNILERFSAQQFPDLHSELNLSSLELGDSALYFCASSWTSGLSNTGELFFGEGSRLTVL.

The gene calls are TRBV2 and TRBJ1-2, with D perhaps TRBD1 (5 bases). V lost 4 bases, J lost 4 bases, and 13 bases lay in between. This CDR3 is 14 amino acids long. Germline V gene sequence: CDR1 SNHLY, CDR2 FYNNEI. The CDR3 sequence: CASSADEGTYGYTF. In nucleotides, the CDR3 is TGTGCCAGCAGTGCGGATGAGGGGACCTATGGCTACACCTTC. Using reference TRBV2 and TRBJ1-2 for the parts outside the CDR3, the full variable domain is EPEVTQTPSHQVTQMGQEVILRCVPISNHLYFYWYRQILGQKVEFLVSFYNNEISEKSEIFDDQFSVERPDGSNFTLKIRSTKLEDSAMYFCASSADEGTYGYTFGSGTRLTVV.

The V call is TRBV9, the J call TRBJ2-1, with TRBD2 identical over 8 bases. This CDR3 is 15 amino acids long. Germline V gene lookup returns CDR1 SGDLS and CDR2 YYNGEE. With V trimmed by 0 bases and J by 3 bases, 2 bases remained unmatched. The chain's CDR3 is CASSVDSGIYNEQFF. CDR3 bases: TGTGCCAGCAGCGTAGATAGCGGGATCTACAATGAGCAGTTCTTC. Using reference TRBV9 and TRBJ2-1 for the parts outside the CDR3, the full variable domain is DSGVTQTPKHLITATGQRVTLRCSPRSGDLSVYWYQQSLDQGLQFLIQYYNGEERAKGNILERFSAQQFPDLHSELNLSSLELGDSALYFCASSVDSGIYNEQFFGPGTRLTVL.

As DNA, the CDR3 is TGCGCCAGCAGCCCCGGGAGGGGTGGAAACACCATATATTTT. As protein: CASSPGRGGNTIYF. The chain employs TRBV5-1 and TRBJ1-3, with a possible D match to TRBD1 (5 bases). The CDR3 has 14 amino acids. V gave up 4 bases and J gave up 3 bases, with 11 bases separating them. Germline-derived CDR1 and CDR2 are SGHRS and YFSETQ.

The V and J genes are TRBV6-6 and TRBJ2-7, with D perhaps assigned TRBD1 or TRBD2 (5 bases each). Germline values: CDR1 MNHNY, CDR2 SVGAGI (reference sequence). The CDR3 has 13 residues. The germline V and J ends were trimmed by 5 bases and 6 bases, with 14 bases remaining between them. CDR3 DNA sequence: TGTGCCAGCAGTCCCCAACCCGGGGCCGAGCAGTACTTC. Translated, it gives CASSPQPGAEQYF.

Comments on this clone: Other DNA sequences in this sample translate to the same CDR3. The V call is TRBV30, the J call TRBJ1-1, with 10 positions matching TRBD1. The CDR3 length is 16 residues. From germline, CDR1 is GTSNPN and CDR2 SVGIG (reference sequence). After removal of 5 bases from V and 5 bases from J, the junction contained 14 bases not matched to a gene. The CDR3 coding sequence is TGTGCCTGGCGGGAGGGACAGGGGACGGGGGGGACTGAAGCTTTCTTT. It translates to CAWREGQGTGGTEAFF. Together with reference TRBV30 and TRBJ1-1, the CDR3 gives the full variable domain: SQTIHQWPATLVQPVGSPLSLECTVEGTSNPNLYWYRQAAGRGLQLLFYSVGIGQISSEVPQNLSASRPQDRQFILSSKKLLLSDSGFYLCAWREGQGTGGTEAFFGQGTRLTVV.